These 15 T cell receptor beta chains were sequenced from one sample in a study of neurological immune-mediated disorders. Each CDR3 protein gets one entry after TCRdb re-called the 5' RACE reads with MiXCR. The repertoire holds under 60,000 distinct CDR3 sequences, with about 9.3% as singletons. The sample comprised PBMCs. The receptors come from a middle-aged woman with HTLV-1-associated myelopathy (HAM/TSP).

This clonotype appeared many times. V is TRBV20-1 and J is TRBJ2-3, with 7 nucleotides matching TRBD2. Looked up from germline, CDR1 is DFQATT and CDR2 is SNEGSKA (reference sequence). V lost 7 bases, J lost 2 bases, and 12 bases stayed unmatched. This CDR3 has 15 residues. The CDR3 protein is CSGERSSGFTDTQYF. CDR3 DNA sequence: TGCAGTGGAGAGCGGTCTAGCGGATTCACAGATACGCAGTATTTT.

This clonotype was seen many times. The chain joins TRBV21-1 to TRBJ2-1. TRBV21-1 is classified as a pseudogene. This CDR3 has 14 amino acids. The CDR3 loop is CASSKIGENNEQFF. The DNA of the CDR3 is TGTGCCAGCAGCAAAATTGGGGAAAACAATGAGCAGTTCTTC.

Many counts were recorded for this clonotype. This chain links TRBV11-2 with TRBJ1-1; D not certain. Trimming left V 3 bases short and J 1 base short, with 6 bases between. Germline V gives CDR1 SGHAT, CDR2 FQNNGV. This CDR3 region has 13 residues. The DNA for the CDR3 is TGTGCCAGCAGCTTTCCGGGGAACACTGAAGCTTTCTTT. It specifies CASSFPGNTEAFF.

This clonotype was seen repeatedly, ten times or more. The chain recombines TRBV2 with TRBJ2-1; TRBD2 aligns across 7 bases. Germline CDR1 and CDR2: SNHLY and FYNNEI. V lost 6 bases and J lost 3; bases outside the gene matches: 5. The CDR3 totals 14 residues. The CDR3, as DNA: TGTGCCAGCAGCGGGAGGAGGAACTACAATGAGCAGTTCTTC. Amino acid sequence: CASSGRRNYNEQFF.

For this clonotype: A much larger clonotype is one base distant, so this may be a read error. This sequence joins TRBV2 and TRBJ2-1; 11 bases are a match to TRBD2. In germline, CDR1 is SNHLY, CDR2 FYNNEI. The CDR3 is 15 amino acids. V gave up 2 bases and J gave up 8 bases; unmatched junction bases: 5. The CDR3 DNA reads TGTGCCAGCAGTGAAAAGACTAGCGGGGTAGATGAGCAGTTCTTC. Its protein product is CASSEKTSGVDEQFF.

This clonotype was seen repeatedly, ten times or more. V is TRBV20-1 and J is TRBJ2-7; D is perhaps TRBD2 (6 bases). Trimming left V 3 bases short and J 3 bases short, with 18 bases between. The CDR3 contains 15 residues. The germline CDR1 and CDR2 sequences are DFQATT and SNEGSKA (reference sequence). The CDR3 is CSARGRTGRDYEQYF. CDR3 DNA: TGCAGTGCTAGGGGGAGGACGGGCAGAGACTACGAGCAGTACTTC.

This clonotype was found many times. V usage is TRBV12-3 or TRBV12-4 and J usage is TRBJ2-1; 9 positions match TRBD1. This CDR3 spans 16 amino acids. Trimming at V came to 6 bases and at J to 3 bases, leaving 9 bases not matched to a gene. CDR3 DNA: TGTGCCAGCAGACCCCACAGGGGGCGTAACTACAATGAGCAGTTCTTC. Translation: CASRPHRGRNYNEQFF.

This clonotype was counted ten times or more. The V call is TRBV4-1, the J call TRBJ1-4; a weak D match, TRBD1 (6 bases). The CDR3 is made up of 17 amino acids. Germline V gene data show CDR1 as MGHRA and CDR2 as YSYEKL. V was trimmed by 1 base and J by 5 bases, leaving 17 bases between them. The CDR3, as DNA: TGCGCCAGCAGCCAAGGGGGTTACAGGGCCTCGAATGAAAAACTGTTTTTT. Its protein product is CASSQGGYRASNEKLFF.

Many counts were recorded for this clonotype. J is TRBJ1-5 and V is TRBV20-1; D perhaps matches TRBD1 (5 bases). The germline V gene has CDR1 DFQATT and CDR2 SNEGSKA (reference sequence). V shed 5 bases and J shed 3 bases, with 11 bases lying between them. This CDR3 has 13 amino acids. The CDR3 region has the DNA TGCAGTGCTGGGGACGCATACAATCAGCCCCAGCATTTT. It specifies CSAGDAYNQPQHF.

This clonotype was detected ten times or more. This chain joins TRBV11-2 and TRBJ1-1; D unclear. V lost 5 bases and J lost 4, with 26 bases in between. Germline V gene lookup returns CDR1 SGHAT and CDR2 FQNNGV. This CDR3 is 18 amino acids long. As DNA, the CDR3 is TGTGCCAGCAGCCCCCAAAGCCCAAGAAGGTACCGGATCACTGAAGCTTTCTTT. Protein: CASSPQSPRRYRITEAFF.

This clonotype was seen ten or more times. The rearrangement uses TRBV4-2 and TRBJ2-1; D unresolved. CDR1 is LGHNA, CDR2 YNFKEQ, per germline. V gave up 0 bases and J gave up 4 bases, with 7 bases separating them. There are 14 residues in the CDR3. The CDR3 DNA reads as TGTGCCAGCAGCCAAGATCTTGGTTACAATGAGCAGTTCTTC. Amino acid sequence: CASSQDLGYNEQFF.

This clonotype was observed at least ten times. CDR3 sequence reads: CASSEHREAYGYTF. DNA of the CDR3: TGTGCCAGCAGTGAACACAGGGAGGCCTATGGCTACACCTTC. This rearrangement joins TRBV25-1 to TRBJ1-2; TRBD1 might be the D (6 bases). The CDR3 sequence is 14 residues long. V was trimmed by 2 bases and J by 4 bases, leaving 11 bases between them. Germline CDR1 and CDR2: MGHDK and SYGVNS.

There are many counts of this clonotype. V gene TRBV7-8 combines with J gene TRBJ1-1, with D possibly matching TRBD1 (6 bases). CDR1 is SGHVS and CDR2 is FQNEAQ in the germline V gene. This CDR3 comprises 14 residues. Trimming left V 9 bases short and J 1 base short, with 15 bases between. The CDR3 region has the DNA TGTGCCAGAGCCACAGGGAGGGGGAACACTGAAGCTTTCTTT. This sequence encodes CARATGRGNTEAFF.

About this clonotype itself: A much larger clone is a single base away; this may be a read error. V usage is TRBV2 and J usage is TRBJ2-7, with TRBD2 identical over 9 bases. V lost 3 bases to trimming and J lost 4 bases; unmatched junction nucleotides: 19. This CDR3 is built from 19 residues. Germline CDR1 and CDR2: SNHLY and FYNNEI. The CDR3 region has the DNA TGTGCCAGCAGTGACCCCATAATCCCTCCTTTAGCGGGGGATTACGAGCAGTACTTC. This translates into CASSDPIIPPLAGDYEQYF. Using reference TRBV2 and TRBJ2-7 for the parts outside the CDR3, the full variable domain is EPEVTQTPSHQVTQMGQEVILRCVPISNHLYFYWYRQILGQKVEFLVSFYNNEISEKSEIFDDQFSVERPDGSNFTLKIRSTKLEDSAMYFCASSDPIIPPLAGDYEQYFGPGTRLTVT.

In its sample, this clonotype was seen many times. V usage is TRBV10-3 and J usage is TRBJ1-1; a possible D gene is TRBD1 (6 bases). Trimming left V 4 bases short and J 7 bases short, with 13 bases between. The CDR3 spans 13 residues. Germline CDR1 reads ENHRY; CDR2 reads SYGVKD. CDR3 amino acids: CAISGDNWNEAFF. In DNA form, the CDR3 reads TGTGCCATCAGTGGGGACAACTGGAATGAAGCTTTCTTT.